A selection of T cell receptor beta chains follows, all from one sample in a study of blood T cell repertoires in COVID-19. Assay used: immunoSEQ multiplex PCR; TCRdb lists only in-frame clones, some missing. The sample lists over 150,000 clones, over 75% occurring once. The sample comprised peripheral blood. The receptor set was obtained from a man aged 45-65 years with COVID-19, enrolled during active disease. The CDR3 runs from the conserved cysteine through the conserved F or W. Fields, in order: V gene, CDR3 length, CDR3 protein.

V gene: TRBV19
CDR3 length: 15
CDR3 protein: CASSNSRQVKDTQYF

V gene: TRBV11-1
CDR3 length: 16
CDR3 protein: CASSSNRGPSYNEQFF

V gene: TRBV7-2
CDR3 length: 17
CDR3 protein: CASSASLLAGVHYEQYF

V gene: TRBV28
CDR3 length: 16
CDR3 protein: CASSPRGGTTRPPLHF

V gene: TRBV30
CDR3 length: 14
CDR3 protein: CAWQRSYAEEKLFF

V gene: TRBV5-6
CDR3 length: 15
CDR3 protein: CASSFRVVGTDTQYF

V gene: TRBV4-1
CDR3 length: 15
CDR3 protein: CASSPLFGGSYEQYF

V gene: TRBV13
CDR3 length: 14
CDR3 protein: CASSSWTGGHEQYF

V gene: TRBV5-4
CDR3 length: 13
CDR3 protein: CASSPPDTGELFF

V gene: TRBV11-2
CDR3 length: 17
CDR3 protein: CASSFGTGGGTTDTQYF